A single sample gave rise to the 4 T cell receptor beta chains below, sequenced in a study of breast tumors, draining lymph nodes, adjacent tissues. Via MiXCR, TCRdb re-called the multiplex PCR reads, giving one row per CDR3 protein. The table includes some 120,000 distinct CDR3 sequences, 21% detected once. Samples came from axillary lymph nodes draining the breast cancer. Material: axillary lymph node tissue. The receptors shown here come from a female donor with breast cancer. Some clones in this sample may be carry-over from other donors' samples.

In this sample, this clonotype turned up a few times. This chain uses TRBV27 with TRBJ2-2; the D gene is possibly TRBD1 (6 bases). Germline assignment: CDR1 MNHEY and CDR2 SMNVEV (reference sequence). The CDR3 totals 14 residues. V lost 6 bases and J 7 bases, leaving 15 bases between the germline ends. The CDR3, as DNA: TGTGCCAGCAGAACGACAGGATCCAACGGGGAGCTGTTTTTT. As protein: CASRTTGSNGELFF.

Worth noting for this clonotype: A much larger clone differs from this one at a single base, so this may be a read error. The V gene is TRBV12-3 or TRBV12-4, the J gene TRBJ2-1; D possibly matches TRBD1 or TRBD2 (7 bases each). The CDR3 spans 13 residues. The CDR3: CASSSLRGGEQIF. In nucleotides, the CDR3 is TGTGCCAGCAGCTCACTCAGGGGGGGGGAGCAGATCTTC.

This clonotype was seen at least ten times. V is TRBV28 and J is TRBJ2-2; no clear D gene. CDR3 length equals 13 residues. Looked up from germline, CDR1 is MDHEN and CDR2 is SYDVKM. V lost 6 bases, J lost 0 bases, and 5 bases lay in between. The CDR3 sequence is CASSPANTGELFF. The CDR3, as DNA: TGTGCCAGCAGCCCAGCGAACACCGGGGAGCTGTTTTTT.

The DNA of the CDR3 is TGTGCCAGCAGCCCCCAGCGCACAGATACGCAGTATTTT. It encodes CASSPQRTDTQYF. The V and J genes are TRBV7-3 and TRBJ2-3; D unclear. Deletions cut 5 bases from V and 1 base from J, with 7 bases between. Germline V CDR1 and CDR2: SGHTA, FQGTGA. The CDR3 runs 13 residues.